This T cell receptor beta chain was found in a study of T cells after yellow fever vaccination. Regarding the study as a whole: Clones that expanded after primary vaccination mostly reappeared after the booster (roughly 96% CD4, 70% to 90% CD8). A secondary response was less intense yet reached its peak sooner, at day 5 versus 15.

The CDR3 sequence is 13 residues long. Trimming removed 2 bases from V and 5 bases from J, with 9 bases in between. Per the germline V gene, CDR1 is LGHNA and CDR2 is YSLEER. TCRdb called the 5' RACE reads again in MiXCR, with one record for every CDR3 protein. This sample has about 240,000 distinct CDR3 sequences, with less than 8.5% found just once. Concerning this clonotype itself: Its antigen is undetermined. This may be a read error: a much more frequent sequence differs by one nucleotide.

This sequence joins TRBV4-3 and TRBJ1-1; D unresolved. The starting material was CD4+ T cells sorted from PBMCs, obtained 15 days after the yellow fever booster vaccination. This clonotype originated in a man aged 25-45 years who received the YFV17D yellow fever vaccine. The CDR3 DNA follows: TGCGCCAGCAGCCAATCGGGGAGGACTGAAGCTTTCTTT. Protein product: CASSQSGRTEAFF.